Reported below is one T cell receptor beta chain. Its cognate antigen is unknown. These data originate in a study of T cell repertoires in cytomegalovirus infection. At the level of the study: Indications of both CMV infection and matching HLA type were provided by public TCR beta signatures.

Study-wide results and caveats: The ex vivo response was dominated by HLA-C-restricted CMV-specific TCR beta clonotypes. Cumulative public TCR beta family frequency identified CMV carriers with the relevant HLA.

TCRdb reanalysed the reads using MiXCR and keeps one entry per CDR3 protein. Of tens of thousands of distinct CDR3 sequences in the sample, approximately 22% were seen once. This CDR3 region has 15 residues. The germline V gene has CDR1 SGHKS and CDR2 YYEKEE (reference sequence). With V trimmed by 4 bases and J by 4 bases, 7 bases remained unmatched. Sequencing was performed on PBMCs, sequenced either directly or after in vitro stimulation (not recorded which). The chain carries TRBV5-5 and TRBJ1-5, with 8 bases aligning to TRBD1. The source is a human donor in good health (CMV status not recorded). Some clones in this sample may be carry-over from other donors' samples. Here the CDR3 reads CASSRGQAINQPQHF. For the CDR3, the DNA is TGTGCCAGCAGCCGGGGACAGGCGATTAATCAGCCCCAGCATTTT.